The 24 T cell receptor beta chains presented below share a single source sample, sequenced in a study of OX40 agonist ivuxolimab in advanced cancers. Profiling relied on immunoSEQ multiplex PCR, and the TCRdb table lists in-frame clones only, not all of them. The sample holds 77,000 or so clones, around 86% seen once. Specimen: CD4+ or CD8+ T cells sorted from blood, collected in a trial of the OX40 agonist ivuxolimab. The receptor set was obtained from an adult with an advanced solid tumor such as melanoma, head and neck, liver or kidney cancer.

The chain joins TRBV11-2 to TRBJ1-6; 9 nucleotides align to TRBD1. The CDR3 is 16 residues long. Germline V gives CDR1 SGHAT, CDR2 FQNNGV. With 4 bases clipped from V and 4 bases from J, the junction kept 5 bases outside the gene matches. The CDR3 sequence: CASSSQDRGYNSPLHF. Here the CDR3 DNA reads TGTGCCAGCAGCTCCCAGGACAGGGGATATAATTCACCCCTCCACTTT.

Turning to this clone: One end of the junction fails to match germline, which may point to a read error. The CDR3 sequence is CASREGGLAGGPTTDTQYF. Here the CDR3 DNA reads TGTGCCAGCAGAGAAGGCGGGCTAGCGGGGGGACCAACCACAGATACGCAGTATTTT. This chain connects TRBV6-1 to TRBJ2-3, with 11 nucleotides matching TRBD2. CDR3 length equals 19 residues. From germline, CDR1 is MNHNS and CDR2 SASEGT.

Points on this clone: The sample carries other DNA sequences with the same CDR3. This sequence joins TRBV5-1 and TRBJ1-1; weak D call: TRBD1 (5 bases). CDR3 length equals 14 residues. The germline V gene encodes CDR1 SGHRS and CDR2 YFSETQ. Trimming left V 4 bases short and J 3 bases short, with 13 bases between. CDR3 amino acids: CASSLVGGDTEAFF. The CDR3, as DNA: TGCGCCAGCAGCCTTGTTGGGGGGGACACTGAAGCTTTCTTT. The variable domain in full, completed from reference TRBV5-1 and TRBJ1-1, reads KAGVTQTPRYLIKTRGQQVTLSCSPISGHRSVSWYQQTPGQGLQFLFEYFSETQRNKGNFPGRFSGRQFSNSRSEMNVSTLELGDSALYLCASSLVGGDTEAFFGQGTRLTVV.

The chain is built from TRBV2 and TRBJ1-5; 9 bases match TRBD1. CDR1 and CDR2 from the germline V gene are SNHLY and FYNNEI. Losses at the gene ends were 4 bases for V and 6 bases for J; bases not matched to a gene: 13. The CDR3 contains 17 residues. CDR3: CASSAGSQGARSQPQHF. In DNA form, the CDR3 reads TGTGCCAGCAGTGCGGGGTCACAGGGGGCGCGCAGTCAGCCCCAGCATTTT.

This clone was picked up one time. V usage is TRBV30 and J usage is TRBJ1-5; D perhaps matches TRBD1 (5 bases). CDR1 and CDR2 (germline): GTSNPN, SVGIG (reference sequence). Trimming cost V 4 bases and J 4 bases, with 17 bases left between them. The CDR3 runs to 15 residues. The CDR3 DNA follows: TGTGCCTGGAAGGCCCCCGGGGGAAGGAATCAGCCCCAGCATTTT. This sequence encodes CAWKAPGGRNQPQHF.

For the CDR3, the DNA is TGCGCCAGCAGCTTGGGGGGACTGGGGCCCTACGAGCAGTACTTC. The encoded protein is CASSLGGLGPYEQYF. The V gene is TRBV5-1, the J gene TRBJ2-7, with a tentative D call TRBD2 (6 bases). There are 15 residues in the CDR3. CDR1 and CDR2 (germline): SGHRS, YFSETQ. V was shortened by 0 bases and J by 2 bases, with 12 bases between the two germline ends.

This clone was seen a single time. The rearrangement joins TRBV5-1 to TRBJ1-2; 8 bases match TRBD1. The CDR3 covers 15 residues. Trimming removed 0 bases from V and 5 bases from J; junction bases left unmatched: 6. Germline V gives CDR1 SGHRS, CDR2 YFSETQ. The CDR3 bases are TGCGCCAGCAGCTTGGGGACAGGGAATAGATATGGCTACACCTTC. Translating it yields CASSLGTGNRYGYTF.

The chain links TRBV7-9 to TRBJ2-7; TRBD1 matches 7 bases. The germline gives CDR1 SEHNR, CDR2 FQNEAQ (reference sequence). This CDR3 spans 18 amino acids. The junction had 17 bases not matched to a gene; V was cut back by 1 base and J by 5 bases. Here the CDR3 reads CASSLDQWTGIIWDEQYF. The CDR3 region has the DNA TGTGCCAGCAGCTTAGACCAGTGGACAGGTATTATCTGGGACGAGCAGTACTTC.

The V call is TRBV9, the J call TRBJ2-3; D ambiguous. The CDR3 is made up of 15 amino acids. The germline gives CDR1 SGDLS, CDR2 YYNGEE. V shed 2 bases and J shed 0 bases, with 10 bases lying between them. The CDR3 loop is CASSVRIRSTDTQYF. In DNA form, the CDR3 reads TGTGCCAGCAGCGTCCGAATCAGGAGCACAGATACGCAGTATTTT.

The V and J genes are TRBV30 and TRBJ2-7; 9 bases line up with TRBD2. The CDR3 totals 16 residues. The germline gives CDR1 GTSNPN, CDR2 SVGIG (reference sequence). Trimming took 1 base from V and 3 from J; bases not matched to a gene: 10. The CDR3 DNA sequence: TGTGCCTGGAGTGCCTTAGCGGGAGCGACACACTACGAGCAGTACTTC. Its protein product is CAWSALAGATHYEQYF.

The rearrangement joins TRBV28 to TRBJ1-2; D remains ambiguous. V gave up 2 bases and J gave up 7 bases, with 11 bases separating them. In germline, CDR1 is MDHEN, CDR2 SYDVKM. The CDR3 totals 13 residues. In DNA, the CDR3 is TGTGCCAGCAGTTTAGCAATTGCTGGTGGCTACACCTTC. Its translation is CASSLAIAGGYTF.

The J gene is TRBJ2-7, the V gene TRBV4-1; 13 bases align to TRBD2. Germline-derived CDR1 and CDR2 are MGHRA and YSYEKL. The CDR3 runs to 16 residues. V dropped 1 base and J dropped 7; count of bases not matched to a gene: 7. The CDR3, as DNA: TGCGCCAGCAGCCAAGCTACTAGCGGGGGGGCGCCTGAGCAGTACTTC. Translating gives CASSQATSGGAPEQYF.

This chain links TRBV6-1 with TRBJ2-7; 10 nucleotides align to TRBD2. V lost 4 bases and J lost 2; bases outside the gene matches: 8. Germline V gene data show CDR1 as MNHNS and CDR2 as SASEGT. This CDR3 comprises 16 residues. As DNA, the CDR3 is TGTGCCAGCAGTGCCGGGGGACTAGCGAGAACCTACGAGCAGTACTTC. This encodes CASSAGGLARTYEQYF.

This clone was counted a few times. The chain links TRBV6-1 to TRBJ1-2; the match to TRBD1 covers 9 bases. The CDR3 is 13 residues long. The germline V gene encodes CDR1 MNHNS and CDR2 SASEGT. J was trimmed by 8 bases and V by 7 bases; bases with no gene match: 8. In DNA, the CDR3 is TGTGCCAGCATACCACAGGGGGCTGGAGGCTACACCTTC. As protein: CASIPQGAGGYTF.

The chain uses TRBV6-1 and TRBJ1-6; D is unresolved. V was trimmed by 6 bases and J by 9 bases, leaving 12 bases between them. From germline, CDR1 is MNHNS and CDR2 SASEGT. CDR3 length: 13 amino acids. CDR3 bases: TGTGCCAGCAGAGATCCCCCTTCTTCACCCCTCCACTTT. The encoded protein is CASRDPPSSPLHF.

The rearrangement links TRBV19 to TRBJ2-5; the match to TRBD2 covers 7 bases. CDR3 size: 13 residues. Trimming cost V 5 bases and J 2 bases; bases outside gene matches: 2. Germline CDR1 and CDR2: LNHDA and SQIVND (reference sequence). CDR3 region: CASSRGSQETQYF. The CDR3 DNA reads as TGTGCCAGTAGTCGCGGGAGTCAAGAGACCCAGTACTTC. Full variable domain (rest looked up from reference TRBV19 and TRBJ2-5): DGGITQSPKYLFRKEGQNVTLSCEQNLNHDAMYWYRQDPGQGLRLIYYSQIVNDFQKGDIAEGYSVSREKKESFPLTVTSAQKNPTAFYLCASSRGSQETQYFGPGTRLLVL.

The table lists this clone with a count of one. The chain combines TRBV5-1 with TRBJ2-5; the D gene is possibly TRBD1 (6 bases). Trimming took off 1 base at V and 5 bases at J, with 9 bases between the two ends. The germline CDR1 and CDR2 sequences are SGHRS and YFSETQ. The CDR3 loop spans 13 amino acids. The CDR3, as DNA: TGCGCCAGCAGCTTGTCAGGGGCGGAGACCCAGTACTTC. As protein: CASSLSGAETQYF.

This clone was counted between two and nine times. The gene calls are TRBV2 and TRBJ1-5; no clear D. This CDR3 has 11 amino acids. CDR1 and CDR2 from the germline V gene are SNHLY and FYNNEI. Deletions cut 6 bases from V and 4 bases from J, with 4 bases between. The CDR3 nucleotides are TGTGCCAGCAGCTCAAATCAGCCCCAGCATTTT. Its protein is CASSSNQPQHF.

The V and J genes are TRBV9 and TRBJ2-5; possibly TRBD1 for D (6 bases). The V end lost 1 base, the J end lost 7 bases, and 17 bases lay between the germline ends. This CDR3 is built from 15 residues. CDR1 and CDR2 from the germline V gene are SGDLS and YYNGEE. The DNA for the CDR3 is TGTGCCAGCAGCGTAAGTGGACAGCCCAGTGGGACCCAGTACTTC. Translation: CASSVSGQPSGTQYF.

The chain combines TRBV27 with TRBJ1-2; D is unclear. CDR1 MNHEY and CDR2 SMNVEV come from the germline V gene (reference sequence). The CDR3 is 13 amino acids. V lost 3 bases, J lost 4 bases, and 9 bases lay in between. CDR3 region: CASSFRSFYGYTF. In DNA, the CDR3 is TGTGCCAGCAGTTTTCGCAGCTTCTATGGCTACACCTTC.

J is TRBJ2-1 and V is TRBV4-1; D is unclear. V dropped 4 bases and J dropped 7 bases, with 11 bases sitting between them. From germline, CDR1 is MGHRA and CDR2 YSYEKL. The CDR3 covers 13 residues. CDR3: CASSPGPFNEQFF. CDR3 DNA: TGCGCCAGCAGCCCCGGCCCTTTTAATGAGCAGTTCTTC.

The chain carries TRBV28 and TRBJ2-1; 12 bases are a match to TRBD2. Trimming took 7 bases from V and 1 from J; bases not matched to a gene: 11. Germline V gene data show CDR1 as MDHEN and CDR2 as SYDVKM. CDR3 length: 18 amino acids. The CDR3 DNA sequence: TGTGCCAGCATCCCTCTAGCGGGAGGGCACGGTTCCTACAATGAGCAGTTCTTC. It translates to CASIPLAGGHGSYNEQFF.

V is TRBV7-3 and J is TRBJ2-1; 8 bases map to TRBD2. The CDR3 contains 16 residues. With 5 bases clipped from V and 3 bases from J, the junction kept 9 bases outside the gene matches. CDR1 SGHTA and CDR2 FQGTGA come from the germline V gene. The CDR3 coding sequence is TGTGCCAGCAGCCCCGTGGGGAGCGGGAGCTACAATGAGCAGTTCTTC. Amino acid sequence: CASSPVGSGSYNEQFF. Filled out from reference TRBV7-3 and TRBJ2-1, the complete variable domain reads GAGVSQTPSNKVTEKGKYVELRCDPISGHTALYWYRQSLGQGPEFLIYFQGTGAADDSGLPNDRFFAVRPEGSVSTLKIQRTERGDSAVYLCASSPVGSGSYNEQFFGPGTRLTVL.

The DNA of the CDR3 is TGTGCCAGCTCACGAGAAACTCAAACAACTAATGAAAAACTGTTTTTT. Translation: CASSRETQTTNEKLFF. The V call is TRBV18, the J call TRBJ1-4; no firm D call. CDR3 length: 16 amino acids. V lost 4 bases, J lost 0 bases, and 12 bases lay in between. Germline V CDR1 and CDR2: KGHSH, LQKENI.